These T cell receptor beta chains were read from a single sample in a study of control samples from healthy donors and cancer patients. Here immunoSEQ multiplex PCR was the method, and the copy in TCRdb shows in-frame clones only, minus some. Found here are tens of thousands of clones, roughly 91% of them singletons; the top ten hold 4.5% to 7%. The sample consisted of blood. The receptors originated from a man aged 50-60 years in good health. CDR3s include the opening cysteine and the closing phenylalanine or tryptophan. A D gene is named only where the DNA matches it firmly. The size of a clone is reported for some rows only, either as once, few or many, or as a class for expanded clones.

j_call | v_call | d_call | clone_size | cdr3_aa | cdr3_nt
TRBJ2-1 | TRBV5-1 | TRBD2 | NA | CASQTSGGQDNEQFF | TGCGCCAGCCAGACTAGCGGGGGCCAAGACAATGAGCAGTTCTTC
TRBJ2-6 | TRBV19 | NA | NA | CASLGGHQSGANVLTF | TGTGCCAGTCTAGGGGGACACCAATCTGGGGCCAACGTCCTGACTTTC
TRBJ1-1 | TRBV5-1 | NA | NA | CASSLGSRRANTEAFF | TGCGCCAGCAGCTTGGGATCTAGACGCGCAAACACTGAAGCTTTCTTT
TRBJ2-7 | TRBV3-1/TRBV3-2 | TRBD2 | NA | CASSHGAGGLYEQYF | TGTGCCAGCAGCCATGGAGCGGGGGGGTTGTACGAGCAGTACTTC
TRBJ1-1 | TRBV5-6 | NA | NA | CASSLGRLNTEAFF | TGTGCCAGCAGCTTGGGGCGGTTGAACACTGAAGCTTTCTTT
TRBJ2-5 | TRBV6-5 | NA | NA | CASRPGAGGETQYF | TGTGCCAGCAGGCCCGGGGCAGGGGGGGAGACCCAGTACTTC
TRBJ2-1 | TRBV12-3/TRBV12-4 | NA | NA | CASSPGQYNEQFF | TGTGCCAGCAGTCCAGGACAGTACAATGAGCAGTTCTTC
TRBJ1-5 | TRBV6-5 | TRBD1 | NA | CASSYFPGGNQPQHF | TGTGCCAGCAGTTACTTCCCAGGGGGAAATCAGCCCCAGCATTTT
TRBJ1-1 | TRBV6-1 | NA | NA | CASSEARGQGNTEAFF | TGTGCCAGCAGTGAAGCGCGGGGGCAGGGGAACACTGAAGCTTTCTTT
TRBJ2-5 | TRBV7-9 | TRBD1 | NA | CASSPGTGPEETQYF | TGTGCCAGCAGCCCCGGGACAGGGCCCGAAGAGACCCAGTACTTC
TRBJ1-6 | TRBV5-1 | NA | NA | CASSLGVGGDSPLHF | TGCGCCAGCAGCTTGGGGGTTGGGGGGGATTCACCCCTCCACTTT
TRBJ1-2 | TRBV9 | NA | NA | CASSPQLRDLYGYTF | TGTGCCAGCAGCCCTCAACTCCGGGACCTCTATGGCTACACCTTC
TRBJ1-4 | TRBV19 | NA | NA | CASSIVRNRELFF | TGTGCCAGTAGTATAGTTCGGAACAGGGAACTGTTTTTT
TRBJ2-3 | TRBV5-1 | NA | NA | CASSPGTDTQYF | TGCGCCAGCAGCCCAGGCACAGATACGCAGTATTTT
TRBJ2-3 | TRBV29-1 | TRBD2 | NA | CSFPGRYTQYF | TGCAGCTTCCCCGGGAGGTATACGCAGTATTTT
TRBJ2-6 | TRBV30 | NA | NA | CAWSGGAGANVLTF | TGTGCCTGGAGTGGGGGGGCTGGGGCCAACGTCCTGACTTTC
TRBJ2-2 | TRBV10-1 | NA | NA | CASLRGETGELFF | TGCGCCAGCCTCCGCGGGGAAACCGGGGAGCTGTTTTTT
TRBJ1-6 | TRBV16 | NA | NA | CASSQSAPGYTNSPLHF | TGTGCCAGCAGCCAATCGGCACCTGGGTATACTAATTCACCCCTCCACTTT
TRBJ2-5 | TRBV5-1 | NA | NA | CASSLEGFGETQYF | TGCGCCAGCAGCTTGGAGGGGTTCGGCGAGACCCAGTACTTC
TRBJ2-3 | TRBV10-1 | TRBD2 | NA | CASSVSGGTQYF | TGCGCCAGCAGTGTTAGCGGGGGTACGCAGTATTTT
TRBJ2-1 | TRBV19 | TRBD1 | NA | CASRQGSSYNEQFF | TGTGCCAGTCGACAGGGAAGCTCCTACAATGAGCAGTTCTTC
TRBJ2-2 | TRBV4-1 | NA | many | CASSHSSNTGELFF | TGCGCCAGCAGCCACAGCTCAAACACCGGGGAGCTGTTTTTT
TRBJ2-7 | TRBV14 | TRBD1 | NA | CASSPLGAGQGRYEQYF | TGTGCCAGCAGCCCTTTGGGGGCGGGACAGGGCAGGTACGAGCAGTACTTC
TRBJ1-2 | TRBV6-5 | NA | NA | CATLSGGLRSYGYTF | TGTGCCACCCTTTCCGGGGGCCTTAGATCCTATGGCTACACCTTC
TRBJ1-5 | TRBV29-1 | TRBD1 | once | CSVRQGDQPQHF | TGCAGCGTTCGACAGGGGGATCAGCCCCAGCATTTT
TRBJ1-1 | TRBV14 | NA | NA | CASSMAGMNTEAFF | TGTGCCAGCAGTATGGCTGGAATGAACACTGAAGCTTTCTTT
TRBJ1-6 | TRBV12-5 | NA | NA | CASGPLLGGSPLHF | TGTGCTAGTGGTCCCCTTCTGGGGGGTTCACCCCTCCACTTT
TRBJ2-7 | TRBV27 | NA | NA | CASSRPGPAYEQYF | TGTGCCAGCAGTCGTCCCGGGCCAGCCTACGAGCAGTACTTC
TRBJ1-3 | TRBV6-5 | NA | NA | CASSYGPGGGNTIYF | TGTGCCAGCAGTTACGGGCCCGGGGGCGGAAACACCATATATTTT
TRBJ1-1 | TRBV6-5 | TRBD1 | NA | CASTGTAVKEAFF | TGTGCCAGCACCGGGACAGCCGTTAAAGAAGCTTTCTTT
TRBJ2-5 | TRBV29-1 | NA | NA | CSADYVVGRAQYF | TGCAGCGCAGACTACGTCGTGGGTCGGGCCCAGTACTTC
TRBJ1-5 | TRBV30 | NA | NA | CAWSVRDHGGYSNQPQHF | TGTGCCTGGAGTGTACGGGACCACGGGGGGTATAGCAATCAGCCCCAGCATTTT
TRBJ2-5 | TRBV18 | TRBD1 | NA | CASSHGQGAQETQYF | TGTGCCAGCTCACACGGACAGGGGGCTCAAGAGACCCAGTACTTC
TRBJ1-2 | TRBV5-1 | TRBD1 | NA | CASSPDGGQGRRYGYTF | TGCGCCAGCAGCCCGGATGGGGGACAGGGAAGGAGGTATGGCTACACCTTC
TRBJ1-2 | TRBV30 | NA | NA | CAWTFLPGPGGYGYTF | TGTGCCTGGACTTTTCTACCAGGGCCAGGAGGCTATGGCTACACCTTC
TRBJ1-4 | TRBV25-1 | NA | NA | CASSEYSREKLFF | TGTGCCAGCAGTGAATATAGCAGGGAAAAACTGTTTTTT
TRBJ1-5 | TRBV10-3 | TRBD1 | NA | CAIRDREDQPQHF | TGTGCCATCCGGGACAGGGAGGATCAGCCCCAGCATTTT
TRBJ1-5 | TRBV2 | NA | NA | CASMWTENQPQHF | TGTGCCAGCATGTGGACGGAAAATCAGCCCCAGCATTTT
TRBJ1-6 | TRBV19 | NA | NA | CASSLVVRSSYNSPLHF | TGTGCCAGTAGCCTCGTTGTCAGATCCTCCTATAATTCACCCCTCCACTTT
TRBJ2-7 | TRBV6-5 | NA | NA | CASSLAYSYEQYF | TGTGCCAGCAGTTTGGCCTACTCCTACGAGCAGTACTTC
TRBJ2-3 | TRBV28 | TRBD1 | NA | CASSLGQERSTDTQYF | TGTGCCAGCAGTTTAGGACAGGAACGTAGCACAGATACGCAGTATTTT
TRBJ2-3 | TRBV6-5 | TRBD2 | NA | CASSRGLAGSDTQYF | TGTGCCAGCTCAAGGGGACTAGCGGGGTCAGATACGCAGTATTTT
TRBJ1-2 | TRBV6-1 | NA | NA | CASSERENYGYTF | TGTGCCAGCAGTGAAAGGGAAAACTATGGCTACACCTTC
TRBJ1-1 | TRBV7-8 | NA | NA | CASSQRRGATNTEAFF | TGTGCCAGCAGCCAGCGCCGAGGGGCCACGAACACTGAAGCTTTCTTT
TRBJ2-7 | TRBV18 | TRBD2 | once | CASSPLGGFNSYEQYF | TGTGCCAGCTCACCACTCGGGGGGTTTAACTCCTACGAGCAGTACTTC
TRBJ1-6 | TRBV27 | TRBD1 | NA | CASSDYRGVGSPLHF | TGTGCCAGCAGTGATTACAGGGGAGTCGGTTCACCCCTCCACTTT
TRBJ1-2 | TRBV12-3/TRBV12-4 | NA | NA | CASSLDRGYTF | TGTGCCAGCAGTTTGGATAGGGGCTACACCTTC
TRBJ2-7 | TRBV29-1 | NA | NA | CSVIQGYEQYF | TGCAGCGTGATACAGGGCTACGAGCAGTACTTC
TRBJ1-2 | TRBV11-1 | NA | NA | CASSPAPHYGYTF | TGTGCCAGCAGCCCGGCGCCCCACTATGGCTACACCTTC
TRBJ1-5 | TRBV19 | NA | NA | CASSILRQGRQPQHF | TGTGCCAGTAGTATACTGCGGCAGGGCCGACAGCCCCAGCATTTT
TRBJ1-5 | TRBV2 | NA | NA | CASARQHSNQPQHF | TGTGCCAGCGCCCGACAGCATAGCAATCAGCCCCAGCATTTT
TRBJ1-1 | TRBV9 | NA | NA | CASSVVGDTEAFF | TGTGCCAGCAGCGTAGTGGGGGACACTGAAGCTTTCTTT
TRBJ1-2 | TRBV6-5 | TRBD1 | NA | CASTVTNRGPGYTF | TGTGCCAGCACCGTCACAAACAGGGGTCCTGGCTACACCTTC
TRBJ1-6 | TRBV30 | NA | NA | CAWSGFNNSPLHF | TGTGCCTGGTCCGGGTTTAATAATTCACCCCTCCACTTT
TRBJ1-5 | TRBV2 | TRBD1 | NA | CASSVGQGGSNQPQHF | TGTGCCAGCAGTGTCGGACAGGGAGGAAGCAATCAGCCCCAGCATTTT
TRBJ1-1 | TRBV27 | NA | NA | CASSQGTGNTEAFF | TGTGCCAGCAGTCAGGGGACCGGGAACACTGAAGCTTTCTTT
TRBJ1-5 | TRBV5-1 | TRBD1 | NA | CASSLVQGAQPQHF | TGCGCCAGCAGCTTGGTACAGGGGGCTCAGCCCCAGCATTTT
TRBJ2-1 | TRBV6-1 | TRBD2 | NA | CASSELAGTDNEQFF | TGTGCCAGCAGTGAACTAGCGGGGACAGACAATGAGCAGTTCTTC
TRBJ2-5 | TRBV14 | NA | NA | CASSQAGTQYF | TGTGCCAGCAGCCAAGCCGGGACCCAGTACTTC